This note documents a single T cell receptor (beta chain) sequence. Its antigen target is currently unknown. No base quality values were provided; no much bigger clone lies one nucleotide off. Receptor amplification or capture employed the immunoSEQ multiplex PCR assay. This immuneACCESS table, as held by TCRdb, lists in-frame sequences with V and J called but not all clones. Of the missing ones, under half trace to an unresolved V gene in checked studies; the others have no known cause. Within this sample are about 93,000 clones, with just over 85% of them counted one time only. 4% to 6% of the sample is held by the ten biggest clonotypes. A distance of 0 bases separates the germline ends of V and J, which lose 1 base and 6 bases respectively. According to the germline V gene, CDR1 reads LGHNT and CDR2 reads FRNRAP. Its CDR3 holds 11 amino acids, cysteine through phenylalanine. The kept DNA is CDR3 alone, 33 bases in frame from the first base.

The study tested focal radiation therapy combined with CTLA-4 blockade (ipilimumab) in patients with chemo-refractory metastatic non-small-cell lung cancer. The data were taken from a study of radiotherapy plus CTLA-4 blockade in lung cancer (dated 2018 in TCRdb). Looking at the study overall: Objective responses were observed in approximately 17% of enrolled patients, and disease control was achieved in 25% to 35%.

Here is what the overall study found, with its caveats: The strongest predictors of response were reported to be early dynamic shifts in blood T cell clones along with a rise in serum interferon-beta following radiation. After treatment with radiotherapy and ipilimumab, TCR clones that came from tumors expanded in the peripheral blood.

The rearrangement combines TRBV12-5 with TRBJ1-4, with no reliable assignment of the D segment. The TCR originated in a human donor with non-small cell lung cancer that progressed on radiotherapy plus ipilimumab. This sample comprised peripheral blood, obtained from a patient treated with radiotherapy plus ipilimumab. Here is the DNA: TGTGCTAGTGGTTTGGATGAAAAACTGTTTTTT. It specifies CASGLDEKLFF.